What follows are 11 T cell receptor beta chains derived from one specimen sequenced in a study of blood T cell repertoires in COVID-19. The method was immunoSEQ multiplex PCR; TCRdb's version includes in-frame clones alone and lacks a portion of them. The repertoire holds about 59,000 clones, with approximately 82% as singletons. The specimen was peripheral blood. The receptors here all came from an elderly woman with acute or convalescent COVID-19.

The chain is built from TRBV19 and TRBJ1-5; D might be TRBD1 (6 bases). This CDR3 has 16 amino acids. Germline values: CDR1 LNHDA, CDR2 SQIVND (reference sequence). The ends were cut back, 6 bases at V and 2 bases at J, with 17 bases in the middle. In DNA, the CDR3 is TGTGCCAGTAGGTATGGTTGGGCAGGGGGCAATCAGCCCCAGCATTTT. This codes for CASRYGWAGGNQPQHF. Combining the CDR3 with reference TRBV19 and TRBJ1-5 gives the whole variable domain DGGITQSPKYLFRKEGQNVTLSCEQNLNHDAMYWYRQDPGQGLRLIYYSQIVNDFQKGDIAEGYSVSREKKESFPLTVTSAQKNPTAFYLCASRYGWAGGNQPQHFGDGTRLSIL.

J is TRBJ2-7 and V is TRBV7-9; D remains ambiguous. This CDR3 region has 15 residues. Germline V gives CDR1 SEHNR, CDR2 FQNEAQ (reference sequence). V was pared by 1 base and J by 2 bases, with 12 bases between. CDR3 nucleotides: TGTGCCAGCAGCTTAGTTAGAAGAGGCACCTACGAGCAGTACTTC. The encoded protein is CASSLVRRGTYEQYF.

CDR3 sequence (DNA): TGTGCCAGCAGCATACAAGGGGGCAATCAGCCCCAGCATTTT. Protein: CASSIQGGNQPQHF. This chain uses TRBV7-2 with TRBJ1-5; the D gene is possibly TRBD1 (5 bases). This CDR3 spans 14 amino acids. Per germline, CDR1 SGHTA and CDR2 FQGNSA. Trimming stripped 5 bases from V and 2 bases from J, with 10 bases between.

This sequence joins TRBV6-4 and TRBJ2-2, with TRBD1 matching over 8 bases. This CDR3 comprises 13 residues. V gave up 5 bases and J gave up 5 bases; unmatched junction bases: 1. Looked up from germline, CDR1 is MRHNA and CDR2 is SNTAGT. CDR3 residues: CASSRQGTGELFF. The DNA of the CDR3 is TGTGCCAGCAGTCGACAGGGGACCGGGGAGCTGTTTTTT.

The V gene is TRBV7-9, the J gene TRBJ2-1; 11 bases match TRBD2. V gave up 4 bases and J gave up 3 bases; unmatched junction bases: 5. This CDR3 has 16 amino acids. CDR1 and CDR2 from the germline V gene are SEHNR and FQNEAQ (reference sequence). The DNA of the CDR3 is TGTGCCAGCAGCTCCGGGACTAGCGGAGTCTACAATGAGCAGTTCTTC. Amino acids: CASSSGTSGVYNEQFF.

The chain uses TRBV21-1 and TRBJ2-7; TRBD2, as called in the table, went unchecked against the DNA. TRBV21-1 is reported as a pseudogene. This CDR3 is 22 amino acids long. CDR3 protein: CASSPQGREVPQFPVSTPWAYF. The CDR3 nucleotides are TGTGCCAGCAGCCCCCAGGGACGGGAGGTCCCTCAGTTCCCAGTTTCGACCCCATGGGCGTACTTC.

The chain has TRBV28 and TRBJ2-2; 7 nucleotides agree with TRBD2. Per the germline V gene, CDR1 is MDHEN and CDR2 is SYDVKM. The CDR3 loop spans 12 amino acids. After removal of 5 bases from V and 7 bases from J, the junction contained 1 base not matched to a gene. The CDR3 sequence: CASSERDGELFF. Here the CDR3 DNA reads TGTGCCAGCAGTGAGCGGGACGGGGAGCTGTTTTTT.

The chain recombines TRBV7-3 with TRBJ1-4, with TRBD1 as a possible D gene (5 bases). In germline, CDR1 is SGHTA, CDR2 FQGTGA. This CDR3 contains 15 residues. V was shortened by 0 bases and J by 4 bases, with 9 bases between the two germline ends. The CDR3 sequence is CASSLTGHGNEKLFF. DNA of the CDR3: TGTGCCAGCAGCTTAACGGGGCATGGTAATGAAAAACTGTTTTTT.

This clone appeared once. This chain connects TRBV15 to TRBJ2-3; 13 bases are a match to TRBD2. J lost 3 bases, V lost 4 bases, and 4 bases had no gene match. The CDR3 covers 16 residues. In germline, CDR1 is LNHNV, CDR2 YYDKDF (reference sequence). CDR3: CATSKGTSGTTDTQYF. DNA of the CDR3: TGTGCCACCAGCAAAGGGACTAGCGGGACTACAGATACGCAGTATTTT.

This clone has just one count. CDR3 in amino acids: CASSPSGTVSSPLHF. As DNA, the CDR3 is TGTGCCAGCAGTCCGTCCGGGACAGTAAGTTCACCCCTCCACTTT. V is TRBV6-6 and J is TRBJ1-6; TRBD1 aligns across 7 bases. The germline V gene encodes CDR1 MNHNY and CDR2 SVGAGI (reference sequence). Trimming took 5 bases from V and 9 from J; bases not matched to a gene: 10. The CDR3 covers 15 residues.

The chain employs TRBV27 and TRBJ2-4, with D perhaps TRBD2 (6 bases). In germline, CDR1 is MNHEY, CDR2 SMNVEV (reference sequence). CDR3 length: 16 residues. V was pared by 5 bases and J by 0 bases, with 14 bases between. CDR3 bases: TGTGCCAGCAGTAGACGACTAGACTTAGCCAAAAACATTCAGTACTTC. As protein: CASSRRLDLAKNIQYF.